What follows are 25 T cell receptor beta chains derived from one specimen sequenced in a study of beta chain features in type 1 diabetes. Study conclusions and caveats: TCRB CDR3s from Type 1 diabetes patients were moderately but significantly shorter in all four CD4+ subsets.

These receptors have no known antigen. The entirety of the isolated RNA underwent reverse transcription, so expressed TCRB transcripts were sequenced. The table came from immunoSEQ multiplex PCR; TCRdb's copy has only in-frame clones and leaves some out. The sample has 130,000 or so clones; 9% are singletons. Sequencing input: central memory CD4+ T cells from blood. These receptors were collected from a young man with type 1 diabetes.

This clone occurred a few times. The genes are TRBV12-5 and TRBJ1-2; TRBD1 aligns across 9 bases. The CDR3 has 13 amino acids. Germline trimming cut 4 bases from V and 4 bases from J; bases unmatched to any gene: 1. Germline values: CDR1 LGHNT, CDR2 FRNRAP. CDR3 nucleotide sequence: TGTGCTAGTGGTTGGGGACAGGGCTATGGCTACACCTTC. This encodes CASGWGQGYGYTF.

Only a few counts were recorded for this clone. The V gene is TRBV5-1, the J gene TRBJ1-1; D gene uncertain. CDR3 length: 14 amino acids. Per germline, CDR1 SGHRS and CDR2 YFSETQ. V lost 2 bases and J 1 base, leaving 9 bases between the germline ends. CDR3 coding DNA: TGCGCCAGCAGCTTTAGAGCAGGGAACACTGAAGCTTTCTTT. Protein product: CASSFRAGNTEAFF.

The genes are TRBV23-1 and TRBJ1-5; D uncertain. TRBV23-1 is flagged as an ORF with uncertain function. The CDR3 is 16 residues long. The ends were cut back, 0 bases at V and 2 bases at J, with 11 bases in the middle. The CDR3 DNA reads as TGCGCCAGCAGTCAATCTCGCCAGGATGGCAATCAGCCCCAGCATTTT. As protein: CASSQSRQDGNQPQHF.

This clone was seen more than once but under ten times. The junction shows a germline mismatch at one end, possibly a read error. The rearrangement uses TRBV2 and TRBJ2-7, with 7 bases that match TRBD1. The CDR3 has 11 amino acids. Germline V gene lookup returns CDR1 SNHLY and CDR2 FYNNEI. CDR3 in amino acids: CASSEETGTTF. CDR3 in DNA: TGTGCCAGCAGTGAAGAGACAGGGACCACCTTC.

This clone was seen only a few times. Other DNA sequences in this specimen translate into the identical CDR3. The chain uses TRBV5-1 and TRBJ1-6; 7 nucleotides agree with TRBD1. The germline gives CDR1 SGHRS, CDR2 YFSETQ. V shed 4 bases and J 10 bases; nucleotides not matched to a gene: 8. The CDR3 sequence is 14 residues long. The CDR3 DNA reads TGCGCCAGCAGCCTCGGACAGGTGGAGTCACCCCTCCACTTT. The encoded protein is CASSLGQVESPLHF.

This clone was counted between two and nine times. The rearrangement uses TRBV29-1 and TRBJ2-7; the D is unclear. With 4 bases removed from V and 0 bases from J, the gap between germline ends came to 7 bases. The CDR3 runs to 12 residues. CDR1 and CDR2 from the germline V gene are SQVTM and ANQGSEA. In DNA, the CDR3 is TGCAGCGTTGCCGACACCTCCTACGAGCAGTACTTC. This codes for CSVADTSYEQYF.

This clone showed up just a few times. Written as DNA, the CDR3 is TGTGCCAGCAGCTTAGATGGTAGTGGGGACTATGAGCAGTTCTTC. Protein product: CASSLDGSGDYEQFF. The rearrangement links TRBV7-3 to TRBJ2-1; possibly TRBD2 for D (6 bases). The CDR3 runs 15 residues. V lost 2 bases to trimming and J lost 8 bases, with 16 bases between them. Germline assignment: CDR1 SGHTA and CDR2 FQGTGA.

This clone was detected only a few times. The rearrangement uses TRBV6-6 and TRBJ2-4; a weak D match, TRBD1 (5 bases). V lost 6 bases and J lost 9, with 9 bases in between. The length of the CDR3 is 11 residues. Germline CDR1 and CDR2: MNHNY and SVGAGI (reference sequence). The chain's CDR3 is CASSPQVIQYF. The CDR3 DNA sequence: TGTGCCAGCAGCCCACAGGTCATTCAGTACTTC.

The CDR3 here is CASSEGAGTSYEQYF. The CDR3 DNA reads as TGTGCCAGCAGCGAGGGGGCAGGGACCTCCTACGAGCAGTACTTC. The chain is built from TRBV7-9 and TRBJ2-7; 7 bases match TRBD1. This CDR3 has 15 residues. Germline assignment: CDR1 SEHNR and CDR2 FQNEAQ (reference sequence). The V segment lost 5 bases and the J segment 0 bases; nucleotides outside the gene matches: 7.

Only a few counts were recorded for this clone. The rearrangement links TRBV7-2 to TRBJ2-3; D may be TRBD2 (5 bases). V was pared by 5 bases and J by 4 bases, with 10 bases between. The CDR3 is 13 amino acids. Germline values: CDR1 SGHTA, CDR2 FQGNSA. CDR3 amino acids: CASSPRGADTQYF. In nucleotides, the CDR3 is TGTGCCAGCAGCCCTCGGGGTGCAGATACGCAGTATTTT. Drawing the rest from reference TRBV7-2 and TRBJ2-3, the complete variable domain is GAGVSQSPSNKVTEKGKDVELRCDPISGHTALYWYRQSLGQGLEFLIYFQGNSAPDKSGLPSDRFSAERTGGSVSTLTIQRTQQEDSAVYLCASSPRGADTQYFGPGTRLTVL.

This sequence joins TRBV6-5 and TRBJ2-3, with D possibly being TRBD2 (5 bases). The CDR3 sequence is 13 residues long. Germline V gene data show CDR1 as MNHEY and CDR2 as SVGAGI. Deletions cut 6 bases from V and 5 bases from J, with 12 bases between. CDR3 DNA: TGTGCCAGCAGACTTCCCCGGGGAGATACGCAGTATTTT. Its protein is CASRLPRGDTQYF.

This clone has more than one count but fewer than ten. In nucleotides, the CDR3 is TGTGCCAGCTCACCAAGCGTCTGGACAGGGGATGATACGCAGTATTTT. Translation: CASSPSVWTGDDTQYF. The chain recombines TRBV18 with TRBJ2-3; 9 bases map to TRBD1. The germline CDR1 and CDR2 sequences are KGHSH and LQKENI. V was pared by 2 bases and J by 6 bases, with 9 bases of the junction left unmatched. This CDR3 region has 16 residues.

This clone came up a few times. The V gene is TRBV7-2, the J gene TRBJ1-5; D unresolved. Germline values: CDR1 SGHTA, CDR2 FQGNSA. The V and J ends lost 5 bases and 6 bases respectively, with 17 bases between them. This CDR3 is built from 15 residues. DNA of the CDR3: TGTGCCAGCAGCCTCGGGTCCGGAGAGGGTCAGCCCCAGCATTTT. This sequence encodes CASSLGSGEGQPQHF.

CDR3 nucleotides: TGCGCCAGCAGCCCCCGGGAAGCGGGGACCACAGATACGCAGTATTTT. Encoded protein: CASSPREAGTTDTQYF. The V and J genes are TRBV4-1 and TRBJ2-3; TRBD2 matches at 7 bases. The CDR3 extends over 16 amino acids. Germline CDR1 MGHRA, CDR2 YSYEKL. V trimming: 4 bases; J trimming: 2 bases; junction bases outside the gene matches: 9.

The gene calls are TRBV30 and TRBJ2-1; D uncertain. CDR1 and CDR2 from the germline V gene are GTSNPN and SVGIG (reference sequence). V was trimmed by 2 bases and J by 7 bases, leaving 9 bases between them. This CDR3 contains 12 residues. As DNA, the CDR3 is TGTGCCTGGAGTACACAGCTAAATGAGCAGTTCTTC. This encodes CAWSTQLNEQFF.

The chain joins TRBV5-4 to TRBJ1-4; D might be TRBD1 (5 bases). Trimming shortened V by 4 bases and J by 8 bases, and 15 bases separated the two germline ends. Germline V gene data show CDR1 as SGHNT and CDR2 as YYREEE (reference sequence). The length of the CDR3 is 14 residues. The CDR3 sequence: CASSTPGFGEKLFF. In DNA form, the CDR3 reads TGTGCCAGCAGCACCCCAGGGTTCGGGGAAAAACTGTTTTTT.

V gene TRBV5-8 combines with J gene TRBJ1-6, with 8 bases aligning to TRBD1. Germline V gene data show CDR1 as SGHTS and CDR2 as YDEGEE. With V trimmed by 6 bases and J by 10 bases, 6 bases remained unmatched. This CDR3 is 13 amino acids long. The CDR3 region is CASTGQGGSPLHF. CDR3 coding DNA: TGTGCCAGCACCGGACAGGGAGGATCACCCCTCCACTTT.

This chain uses TRBV5-1 with TRBJ1-2, with a tentative D call TRBD1 (5 bases). Germline CDR1 SGHRS, CDR2 YFSETQ. V was cut by 4 bases and J by 8 bases, with 12 bases left in between. This CDR3 has 12 amino acids. The CDR3 coding sequence is TGCGCCAGCAGCAAAGACAGTCACGGCTACACCTTC. The encoded protein is CASSKDSHGYTF.

This clone was recorded a few times. V usage is TRBV29-1 and J usage is TRBJ2-1, with a possible D match to TRBD2 (5 bases). The CDR3 spans 17 residues. V was clipped by 6 bases and J by 1 base, with 22 bases between them. Germline V lookup: CDR1 SQVTM, CDR2 ANQGSEA. This CDR3 is CSVERWEQKRSYNEQFF. CDR3 DNA: TGCAGCGTAGAGAGATGGGAGCAAAAAAGGTCCTACAATGAGCAGTTCTTC.

The V and J genes are TRBV7-2 and TRBJ2-7; D unclear. Germline assignment: CDR1 SGHTA and CDR2 FQGNSA. Trimming cost V 5 bases and J 3 bases, with 11 bases left between them. This CDR3 comprises 13 residues. The chain's CDR3 is CASSPHLNYEQYF. The CDR3 nucleotides are TGTGCCAGCAGCCCCCACCTAAACTACGAGCAGTACTTC.

This clone was observed at least ten times. The genes are TRBV18 and TRBJ1-6; 8 positions match TRBD1. This CDR3 spans 13 amino acids. V lost 5 bases to trimming and J lost 9 bases; unmatched junction nucleotides: 3. The germline V gene has CDR1 KGHSH and CDR2 LQKENI. As DNA, the CDR3 is TGTGCCAGCTCAGCAGACAGGGGTTCACCCCTCCACTTT. Encoded protein: CASSADRGSPLHF. The full variable domain, with the rest looked up from reference TRBV18 and TRBJ1-6, is NAGVMQNPRHLVRRRGQEARLRCSPMKGHSHVYWYRQLPEEGLKFMVYLQKENIIDESGMPKERFSAEFPKEGPSILRIQQVVRGDSAAYFCASSADRGSPLHFGNGTRLTVT.

Only a few counts were recorded for this clone. The chain is built from TRBV28 and TRBJ2-5, with 9 bases matching TRBD1. The CDR3 runs 16 residues. V lost 4 bases to trimming and J lost 9 bases; unmatched junction nucleotides: 15. CDR1 and CDR2 (germline): MDHEN, SYDVKM. The CDR3 coding sequence is TGTGCCAGCAGTTCCTCCGGGACAGGGCCCCAAAGGGCCCAGTACTTC. Translation gives CASSSSGTGPQRAQYF.

The rearrangement links TRBV9 to TRBJ1-1, with D possibly TRBD1 on 6 matching bases. The CDR3 covers 17 residues. Germline loops: CDR1 SGDLS, CDR2 YYNGEE. The germline V and J ends were trimmed by 0 bases and 3 bases, with 18 bases remaining between them. The CDR3 DNA reads as TGTGCCAGCAGCGTAGGTTCCTTGGGCAGGGGAGACACTGAAGCTTTCTTT. Translated: CASSVGSLGRGDTEAFF.

This clone was detected a few times. This chain's CDR3 is CSAEEGYVGDTQYF. DNA of the CDR3: TGCAGCGCCGAGGAGGGATACGTGGGAGATACGCAGTATTTT. V gene TRBV29-1 combines with J gene TRBJ2-3, with a tentative D call TRBD2 (6 bases). This CDR3 is 14 amino acids long. Germline loops: CDR1 SQVTM, CDR2 ANQGSEA. The germline V and J ends were trimmed by 7 bases and 5 bases, with 19 bases remaining between them.

This clone was counted only a few times. The chain is built from TRBV6-6 and TRBJ1-6; D is unclear. The CDR3 has 14 residues. Germline CDR1 reads MNHNY; CDR2 reads SVGAGI (reference sequence). Trimming took 2 bases from V and 8 from J, leaving 10 bases between them. The CDR3 loop reads CASSYVGRDSPLHF. The CDR3 bases are TGTGCCAGCAGTTACGTAGGGAGGGATTCACCCCTCCACTTT.